This T cell receptor beta chain emerged from a study of shared clonotypes between healthy human individuals. The assay was immunoSEQ multiplex PCR, and TCRdb's table has in-frame clones only and misses some. The sample has some 2,500,000 clones; about 90% are singletons. This clonotype originated in a man aged 18 to 35 in good health. Some clones in this sample may be carry-over from other donors' samples. Sequencing was carried out using naive CD4+ T cells from PBMCs. Subset reported: CD45RA+ positively selected.

The CDR3 region has the DNA TGTGCCAGCAGCGAACCGACAGGGAATGAGCAGTACTTC. Encoded protein: CASSEPTGNEQYF. This chain uses TRBV4-2 with TRBJ2-7; 7 positions agree with TRBD1. CDR1 LGHNA and CDR2 YNFKEQ come from the germline V gene. The CDR3 totals 13 residues. V lost 5 bases and J lost 7; bases outside the gene matches: 8.